The rows below give T cell receptor beta chains drawn from one sample of a study of early T cells in non-severe SARS-CoV-2 infection. TCRdb reanalysed the 5' RACE reads using MiXCR and keeps one entry per CDR3 protein. This table holds 95,000 to 100,000 distinct CDR3 sequences, around 10% found once. Sequencing used whole blood. Receptors originate from an adult who was a healthcare worker with PCR-confirmed SARS-CoV-2 infection or an uninfected control (not recorded which). The CDR3 runs from the conserved cysteine through the conserved F or W. Each record gives: V gene, clone size, D gene, J gene, CDR3 protein, CDR3 DNA. The D gene is left open where the match is weak. Clone size is not always given. Where it is, it says once, few, many or a class for expanded clones.

v_call: TRBV30; clone_size: many; d_call: TRBD1; j_call: TRBJ1-2; cdr3_aa: CAWEAGGPWYGYTF; cdr3_nt: TGTGCCTGGGAAGCAGGGGGCCCTTGGTATGGCTACACCTTC
v_call: TRBV12-5; clone_size: many; d_call: TRBD2; j_call: TRBJ2-2; cdr3_aa: CASGFGGSGELFF; cdr3_nt: TGTGCTAGTGGTTTCGGGGGGTCCGGGGAGCTGTTTTTT
v_call: TRBV6-6; clone_size: many; d_call: NA; j_call: TRBJ2-7; cdr3_aa: CASSYSDKQYF; cdr3_nt: TGTGCCAGCAGTTATTCGGATAAGCAGTACTTC
v_call: TRBV5-4; clone_size: few; d_call: NA; j_call: TRBJ2-3; cdr3_aa: CASSLAVRPKDTQYF; cdr3_nt: TGTGCCAGCAGCTTGGCCGTCAGGCCCAAGGATACGCAGTATTTT
v_call: TRBV18; clone_size: many; d_call: NA; j_call: TRBJ2-3; cdr3_aa: CASSPQGTGDTQYF; cdr3_nt: TGTGCCAGCTCACCACAGGGAACAGGAGATACGCAGTATTTT
v_call: TRBV28; clone_size: many; d_call: NA; j_call: TRBJ1-3; cdr3_aa: CASSLGGTGNTIYF; cdr3_nt: TGTGCCAGCAGTTTGGGGGGCACTGGAAACACCATATATTTT
v_call: TRBV29-1; clone_size: few; d_call: NA; j_call: TRBJ2-7; cdr3_aa: CSVLEGAIPYEQYF; cdr3_nt: TGCAGCGTTTTGGAGGGAGCCATTCCCTACGAGCAGTACTTC
v_call: TRBV7-9; clone_size: many; d_call: NA; j_call: TRBJ2-2; cdr3_aa: CASSLGLSATGELFF; cdr3_nt: TGTGCCAGCAGCTTAGGTTTGTCAGCCACCGGGGAGCTGTTTTTT
v_call: TRBV9; clone_size: many; d_call: NA; j_call: TRBJ2-5; cdr3_aa: CASSPHGGVAEETQYF; cdr3_nt: TGTGCCAGCAGCCCCCACGGAGGGGTAGCGGAAGAGACCCAGTACTTC
v_call: TRBV12-3/TRBV12-4; clone_size: NA; d_call: NA; j_call: TRBJ1-1; cdr3_aa: CASSLRRAAEAFF; cdr3_nt: TGTGCCAGCAGTTTACGCAGGGCCGCTGAAGCTTTCTTT
v_call: TRBV7-7; clone_size: many; d_call: NA; j_call: TRBJ2-2; cdr3_aa: CASRQGGTGELFF; cdr3_nt: TGTGCCAGCAGGCAGGGAGGCACCGGGGAGCTGTTTTTT
v_call: TRBV2; clone_size: few; d_call: NA; j_call: TRBJ1-1; cdr3_aa: CASSPGSPMNTEAFF; cdr3_nt: TGTGCCAGCAGTCCCGGGAGTCCGATGAACACTGAAGCTTTCTTT
v_call: TRBV6-1; clone_size: NA; d_call: TRBD1; j_call: TRBJ1-5; cdr3_aa: CASSPIRQGGQPQHF; cdr3_nt: TGTGCCAGCAGTCCTATCCGACAGGGGGGTCAGCCCCAGCATTTT
v_call: TRBV7-9; clone_size: NA; d_call: NA; j_call: TRBJ2-7; cdr3_aa: CASSLAAFEQYF; cdr3_nt: TGTGCCAGCAGCTTAGCCGCGTTCGAGCAGTACTTC
v_call: TRBV3-1; clone_size: few; d_call: NA; j_call: TRBJ1-2; cdr3_aa: CASSQQESGGYTF; cdr3_nt: TGTGCCAGCAGCCAACAGGAATCAGGTGGCTACACCTTC
v_call: TRBV5-1; clone_size: few; d_call: TRBD1; j_call: TRBJ1-1; cdr3_aa: CASSLARTGYTEAFF; cdr3_nt: TGCGCCAGCAGCTTGGCCCGGACAGGGTACACTGAAGCTTTCTTT
v_call: TRBV12-3/TRBV12-4; clone_size: few; d_call: NA; j_call: TRBJ1-1; cdr3_aa: CASSPPFREAFF; cdr3_nt: TGTGCCAGCAGTCCCCCTTTCAGGGAAGCTTTCTTT
v_call: TRBV7-8; clone_size: NA; d_call: NA; j_call: TRBJ1-1; cdr3_aa: CASSLASGDTEAFF; cdr3_nt: TGTGCCAGCAGCTTAGCGTCCGGGGACACTGAAGCTTTCTTT
v_call: TRBV19; clone_size: many; d_call: NA; j_call: TRBJ1-1; cdr3_aa: CASSIGQMNTEAFF; cdr3_nt: TGTGCCAGTAGTATCGGACAAATGAACACTGAAGCTTTCTTT
v_call: TRBV28; clone_size: NA; d_call: NA; j_call: TRBJ2-7; cdr3_aa: CASIPGVGGTYEQYF; cdr3_nt: TGTGCCAGCATCCCGGGGGTCGGGGGAACCTACGAGCAGTACTTC
v_call: TRBV4-1; clone_size: NA; d_call: NA; j_call: TRBJ2-7; cdr3_aa: CASSRGTANYEQYF; cdr3_nt: TGCGCCAGCAGCCGGGGGACGGCGAACTACGAGCAGTACTTC
v_call: TRBV20-1; clone_size: many; d_call: TRBD1; j_call: TRBJ1-5; cdr3_aa: CSANRGTGVNQPQHF; cdr3_nt: TGCAGTGCCAATAGAGGGACAGGGGTCAATCAGCCCCAGCATTTT
v_call: TRBV12-3/TRBV12-4; clone_size: many; d_call: NA; j_call: TRBJ1-2; cdr3_aa: CASSPGHYGYTF; cdr3_nt: TGTGCCAGCAGCCCCGGGCACTATGGCTACACCTTC
v_call: TRBV29-1; clone_size: NA; d_call: NA; j_call: TRBJ2-2; cdr3_aa: CSVPGPVNTGELFF; cdr3_nt: TGCAGCGTACCGGGACCGGTGAACACCGGGGAGCTGTTTTTT
v_call: TRBV20-1; clone_size: few; d_call: NA; j_call: TRBJ1-2; cdr3_aa: CSAREYPNYGYTF; cdr3_nt: TGCAGTGCTAGAGAATATCCTAACTATGGCTACACCTTC
v_call: TRBV5-1; clone_size: many; d_call: NA; j_call: TRBJ1-1; cdr3_aa: CASSWGTTPPGEAFF; cdr3_nt: TGCGCCAGCAGCTGGGGGACAACGCCTCCGGGGGAAGCTTTCTTT
v_call: TRBV9; clone_size: few; d_call: NA; j_call: TRBJ2-1; cdr3_aa: CASSVGLAPKQFF; cdr3_nt: TGTGCCAGCAGCGTAGGGCTGGCACCTAAGCAGTTCTTC
v_call: TRBV2; clone_size: NA; d_call: NA; j_call: TRBJ1-6; cdr3_aa: CASSGGTANSPLHF; cdr3_nt: TGTGCCAGCAGTGGAGGGACTGCCAATTCACCCCTCCACTTT
v_call: TRBV19; clone_size: NA; d_call: TRBD1; j_call: TRBJ2-1; cdr3_aa: CASRDRGLDEQFF; cdr3_nt: TGTGCCAGTAGGGACAGGGGGCTAGATGAGCAGTTCTTC
v_call: TRBV4-1; clone_size: many; d_call: NA; j_call: TRBJ2-5; cdr3_aa: CASSHGGETQYF; cdr3_nt: TGCGCCAGCAGCCATGGGGGGGAGACCCAGTACTTC
v_call: TRBV19; clone_size: many; d_call: NA; j_call: TRBJ2-2; cdr3_aa: CASSILIGKTRAEQKTGELFF; cdr3_nt: TGTGCCAGTAGTATTCTCATTGGGAAAACCCGAGCGGAACAGAAGACCGGGGAGCTGTTTTTT
v_call: TRBV20-1; clone_size: many; d_call: NA; j_call: TRBJ2-7; cdr3_aa: CSARLGLFSYEQYF; cdr3_nt: TGCAGTGCTAGGTTGGGACTTTTCTCCTACGAGCAGTACTTC
v_call: TRBV10-3; clone_size: NA; d_call: NA; j_call: TRBJ1-2; cdr3_aa: CAISFREGGYTF; cdr3_nt: TGTGCCATCAGTTTCAGGGAAGGAGGCTACACCTTC
v_call: TRBV27; clone_size: NA; d_call: NA; j_call: TRBJ1-5; cdr3_aa: CASKWQPQHF; cdr3_nt: TGTGCCAGCAAGTGGCAGCCCCAGCATTTT
v_call: TRBV6-2/TRBV6-3; clone_size: NA; d_call: NA; j_call: TRBJ1-1; cdr3_aa: CASSSPRTGLGTEAFF; cdr3_nt: TGTGCCAGCAGTTCCCCGAGGACGGGACTAGGCACTGAAGCTTTCTTT
v_call: TRBV28; clone_size: NA; d_call: NA; j_call: TRBJ1-5; cdr3_aa: CASRAGIQPQHF; cdr3_nt: TGTGCCAGCAGGGCAGGGATTCAGCCCCAGCATTTT
v_call: TRBV6-2/TRBV6-3; clone_size: many; d_call: NA; j_call: TRBJ2-1; cdr3_aa: CASSYEAQGFEQFF; cdr3_nt: TGTGCCAGCAGTTACGAGGCCCAGGGATTTGAGCAGTTCTTC